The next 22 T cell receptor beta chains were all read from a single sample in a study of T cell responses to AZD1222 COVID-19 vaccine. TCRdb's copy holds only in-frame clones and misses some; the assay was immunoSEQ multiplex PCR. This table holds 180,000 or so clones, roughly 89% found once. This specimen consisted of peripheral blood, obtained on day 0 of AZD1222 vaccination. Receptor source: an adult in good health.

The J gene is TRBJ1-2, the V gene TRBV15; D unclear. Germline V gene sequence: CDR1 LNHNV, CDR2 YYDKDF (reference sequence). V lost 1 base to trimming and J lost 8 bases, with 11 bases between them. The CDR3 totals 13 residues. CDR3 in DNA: TGTGCCACCAGCAGAGCATCGGACCAGGGCTACACCTTC. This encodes CATSRASDQGYTF.

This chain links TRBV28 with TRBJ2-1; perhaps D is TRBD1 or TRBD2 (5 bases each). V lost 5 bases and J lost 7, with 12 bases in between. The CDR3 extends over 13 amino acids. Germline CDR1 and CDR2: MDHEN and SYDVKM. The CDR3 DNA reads TGTGCCAGCAGTAGAGACAGACTAAATGAGCAGTTCTTC. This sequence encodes CASSRDRLNEQFF.

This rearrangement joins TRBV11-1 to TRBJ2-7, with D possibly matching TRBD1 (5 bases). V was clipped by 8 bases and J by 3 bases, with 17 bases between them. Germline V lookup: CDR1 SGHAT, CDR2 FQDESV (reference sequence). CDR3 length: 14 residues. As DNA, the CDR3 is TGTGCCAGCGAAGGGGCAGGGCGGCACTACGAGCAGTACTTC. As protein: CASEGAGRHYEQYF.

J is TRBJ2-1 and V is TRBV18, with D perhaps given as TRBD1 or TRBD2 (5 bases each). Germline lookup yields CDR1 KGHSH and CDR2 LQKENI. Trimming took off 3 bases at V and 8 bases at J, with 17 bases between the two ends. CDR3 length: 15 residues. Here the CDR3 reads CASSPQGTTSHEQFF. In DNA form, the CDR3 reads TGTGCCAGCTCACCGCAAGGGACCACTAGTCATGAGCAGTTCTTC. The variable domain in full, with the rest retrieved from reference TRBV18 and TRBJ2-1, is NAGVMQNPRHLVRRRGQEARLRCSPMKGHSHVYWYRQLPEEGLKFMVYLQKENIIDESGMPKERFSAEFPKEGPSILRIQQVVRGDSAAYFCASSPQGTTSHEQFFGPGTRLTVL.

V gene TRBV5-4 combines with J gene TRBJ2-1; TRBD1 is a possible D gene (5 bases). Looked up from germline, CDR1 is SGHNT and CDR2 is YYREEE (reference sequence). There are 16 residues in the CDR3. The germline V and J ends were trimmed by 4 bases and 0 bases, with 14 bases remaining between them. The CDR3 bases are TGTGCCAGCAGCGACCGTAGACAGAGCTCCTACAATGAGCAGTTCTTC. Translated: CASSDRRQSSYNEQFF.

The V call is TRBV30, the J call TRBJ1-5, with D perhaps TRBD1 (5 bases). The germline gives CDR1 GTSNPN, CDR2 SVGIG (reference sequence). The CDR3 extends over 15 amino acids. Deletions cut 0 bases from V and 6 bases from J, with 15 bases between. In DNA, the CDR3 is TGTGCCTGGAGTGTATGGGGAGGGGTCGCTCAGCCCCAGCATTTT. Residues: CAWSVWGGVAQPQHF.

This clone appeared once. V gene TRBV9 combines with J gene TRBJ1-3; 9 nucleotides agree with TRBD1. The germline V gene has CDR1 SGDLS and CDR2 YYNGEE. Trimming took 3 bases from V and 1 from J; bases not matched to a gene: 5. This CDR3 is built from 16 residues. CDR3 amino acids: CASSAQTGGSGNTIYF. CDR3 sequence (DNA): TGTGCCAGCAGCGCCCAGACAGGGGGTTCTGGAAACACCATATATTTT.

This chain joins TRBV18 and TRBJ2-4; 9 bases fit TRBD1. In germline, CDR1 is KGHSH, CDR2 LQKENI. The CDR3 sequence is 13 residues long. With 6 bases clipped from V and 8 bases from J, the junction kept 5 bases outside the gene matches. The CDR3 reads CASSRDREDIQYF. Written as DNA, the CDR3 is TGTGCCAGCTCTCGGGACAGGGAAGACATTCAGTACTTC.

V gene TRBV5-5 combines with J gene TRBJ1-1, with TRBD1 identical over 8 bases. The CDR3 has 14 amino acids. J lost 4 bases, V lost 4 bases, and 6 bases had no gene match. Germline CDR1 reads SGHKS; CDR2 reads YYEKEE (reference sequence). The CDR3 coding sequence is TGTGCCAGCAGCCTGCAGGGGGCTTTCACTGAAGCTTTCTTT. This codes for CASSLQGAFTEAFF.

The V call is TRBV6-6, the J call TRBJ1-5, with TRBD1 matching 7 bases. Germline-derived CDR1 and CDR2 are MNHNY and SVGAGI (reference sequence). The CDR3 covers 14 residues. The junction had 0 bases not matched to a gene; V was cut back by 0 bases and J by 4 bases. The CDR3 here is CASSYSGQNQPQHF. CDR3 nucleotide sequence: TGTGCCAGCAGTTACTCGGGACAGAATCAGCCCCAGCATTTT.

CDR3 in amino acids: CASTTGLSSYNEQFF. The CDR3 DNA follows: TGTGCCAGCACTACCGGCTTAAGCTCCTACAATGAGCAGTTCTTC. This rearrangement joins TRBV7-9 to TRBJ2-1; D is undetermined. CDR1 SEHNR and CDR2 FQNEAQ come from the germline V gene (reference sequence). There are 15 residues in the CDR3. Trimming removed 7 bases at V and 0 bases at J, with 13 bases between.

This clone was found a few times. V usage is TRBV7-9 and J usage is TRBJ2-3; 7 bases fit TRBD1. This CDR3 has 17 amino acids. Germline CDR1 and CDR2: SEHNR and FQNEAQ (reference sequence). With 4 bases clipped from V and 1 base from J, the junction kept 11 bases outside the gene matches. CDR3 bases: TGTGCCAGCAGCTCCAACAGGGGAGAAGCTGGCACAGATACGCAGTATTTT. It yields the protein CASSSNRGEAGTDTQYF.

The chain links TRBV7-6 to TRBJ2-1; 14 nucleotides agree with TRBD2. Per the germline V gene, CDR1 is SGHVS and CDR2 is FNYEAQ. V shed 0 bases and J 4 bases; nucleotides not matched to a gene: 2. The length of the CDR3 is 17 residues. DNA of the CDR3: TGTGCCAGCAGCTTAGCGGGGACTAGCGGGGGATACAATGAGCAGTTCTTC. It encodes CASSLAGTSGGYNEQFF. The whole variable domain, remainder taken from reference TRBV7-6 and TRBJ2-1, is GAGVSQSPRYKVTKRGQDVALRCDPISGHVSLYWYRQALGQGPEFLTYFNYEAQQDKSGLPNDRFSAERPEGSISTLTIQRTEQRDSAMYRCASSLAGTSGGYNEQFFGPGTRLTVL.

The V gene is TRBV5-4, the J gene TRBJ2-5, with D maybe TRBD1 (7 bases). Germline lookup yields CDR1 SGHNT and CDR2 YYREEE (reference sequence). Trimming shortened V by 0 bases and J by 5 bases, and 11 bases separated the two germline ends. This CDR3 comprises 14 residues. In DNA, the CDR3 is TGTGCCAGCAGCTTGGGCAGGGGGGAGGAGACCCAGTACTTC. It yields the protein CASSLGRGEETQYF.

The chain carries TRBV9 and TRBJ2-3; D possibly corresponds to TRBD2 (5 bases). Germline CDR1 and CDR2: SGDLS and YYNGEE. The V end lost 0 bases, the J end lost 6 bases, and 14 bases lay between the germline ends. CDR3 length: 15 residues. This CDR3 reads CASSVAGLVGDTQYF. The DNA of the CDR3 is TGTGCCAGCAGCGTAGCGGGGTTAGTAGGTGATACGCAGTATTTT.

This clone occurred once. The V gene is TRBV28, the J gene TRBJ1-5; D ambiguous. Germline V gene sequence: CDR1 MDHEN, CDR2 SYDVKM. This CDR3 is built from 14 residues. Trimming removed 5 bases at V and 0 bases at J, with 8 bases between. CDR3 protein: CASSEQFSNQPQHF. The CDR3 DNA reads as TGTGCCAGCAGTGAACAGTTTAGCAATCAGCCCCAGCATTTT.

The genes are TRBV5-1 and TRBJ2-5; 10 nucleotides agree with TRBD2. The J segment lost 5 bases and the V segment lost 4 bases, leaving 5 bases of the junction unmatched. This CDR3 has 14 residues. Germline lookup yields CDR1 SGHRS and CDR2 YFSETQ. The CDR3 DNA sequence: TGCGCCAGCAGCCCAGCGGGGGGGCTTGAGACCCAGTACTTC. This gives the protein CASSPAGGLETQYF.

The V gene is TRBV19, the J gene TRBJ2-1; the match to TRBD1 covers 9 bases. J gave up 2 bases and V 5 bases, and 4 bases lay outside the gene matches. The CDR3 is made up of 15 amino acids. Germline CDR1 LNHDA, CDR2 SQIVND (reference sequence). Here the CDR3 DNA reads TGTGCCAGTAGTCCCGGGACAGGGACCTACAATGAGCAGTTCTTC. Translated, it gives CASSPGTGTYNEQFF.

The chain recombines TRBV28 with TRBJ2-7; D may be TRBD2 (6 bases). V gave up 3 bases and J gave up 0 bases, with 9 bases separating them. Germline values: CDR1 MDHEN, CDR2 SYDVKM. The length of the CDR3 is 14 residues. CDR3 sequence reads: CASSLVGGSYEQYF. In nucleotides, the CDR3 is TGTGCCAGCAGTTTGGTGGGGGGCTCCTACGAGCAGTACTTC. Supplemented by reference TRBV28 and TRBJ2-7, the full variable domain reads DVKVTQSSRYLVKRTGEKVFLECVQDMDHENMFWYRQDPGLGLRLIYFSYDVKMKEKGDIPEGYSVSREKKERFSLILESASTNQTSMYLCASSLVGGSYEQYFGPGTRLTVT.

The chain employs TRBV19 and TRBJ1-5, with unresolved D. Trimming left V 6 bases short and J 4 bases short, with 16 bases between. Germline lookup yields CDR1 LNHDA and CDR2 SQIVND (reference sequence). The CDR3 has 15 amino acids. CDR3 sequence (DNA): TGTGCCAGTAGCCGGGGTCGGGAGGGAAATCAGCCCCAGCATTTT. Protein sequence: CASSRGREGNQPQHF.

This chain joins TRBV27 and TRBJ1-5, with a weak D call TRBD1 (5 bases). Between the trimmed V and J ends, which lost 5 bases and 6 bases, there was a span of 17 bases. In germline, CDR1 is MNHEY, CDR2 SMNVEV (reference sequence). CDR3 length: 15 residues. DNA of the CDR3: TGTGCCAGCAGTCCACAGGCGGGTGCGAGTCAGCCCCAGCATTTT. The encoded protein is CASSPQAGASQPQHF.

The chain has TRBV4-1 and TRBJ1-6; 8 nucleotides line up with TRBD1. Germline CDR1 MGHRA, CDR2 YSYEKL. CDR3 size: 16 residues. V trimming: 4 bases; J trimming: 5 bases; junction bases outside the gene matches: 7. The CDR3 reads CASSPRQGWDNSPLHF. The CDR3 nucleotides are TGCGCCAGCAGCCCACGACAGGGGTGGGATAATTCACCCCTCCACTTT.